This T cell receptor (beta chain) emerged from a study of liver allograft versus peripheral blood T cells. About the study: Transplanted livers held T cell receptor repertoires, and these were compared with repertoires in recipients' peripheral blood.

One entry per CDR3 protein results from TCRdb running MiXCR on the reads. The sample yields about 13,000 distinct CDR3 sequences, under 20% seen once. The CDR3 covers 15 residues. Germline V gene lookup returns CDR1 SEHNR and CDR2 FQNEAQ (reference sequence). V lost 1 base to trimming and J lost 3 bases; unmatched junction nucleotides: 5. This clonotype was obtained from a human patient who had a liver transplant. Some T cells may trace back to the graft donor. V is TRBV7-9 and J is TRBJ2-5; 7 bases are shared with TRBD2. DNA for the CDR3: TGTGCCAGCAGCTTAGGCGGGGGAAGAAAAGAGACCCAGTACTTC. Translated, it gives CASSLGGGRKETQYF.